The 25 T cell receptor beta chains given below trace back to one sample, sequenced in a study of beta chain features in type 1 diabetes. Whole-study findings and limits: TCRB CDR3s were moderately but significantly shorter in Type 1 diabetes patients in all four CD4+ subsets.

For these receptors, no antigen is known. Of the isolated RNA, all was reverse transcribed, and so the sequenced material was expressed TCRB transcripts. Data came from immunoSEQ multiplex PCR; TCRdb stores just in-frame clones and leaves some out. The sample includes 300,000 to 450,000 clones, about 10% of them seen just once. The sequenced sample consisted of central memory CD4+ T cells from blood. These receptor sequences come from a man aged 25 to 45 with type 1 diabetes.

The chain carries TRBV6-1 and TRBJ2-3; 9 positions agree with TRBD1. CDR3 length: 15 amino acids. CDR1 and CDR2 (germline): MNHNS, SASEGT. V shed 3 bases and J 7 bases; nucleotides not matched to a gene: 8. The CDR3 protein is CASSEADRGINTQYF. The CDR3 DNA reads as TGTGCCAGCAGTGAGGCTGACAGGGGGATAAATACGCAGTATTTT.

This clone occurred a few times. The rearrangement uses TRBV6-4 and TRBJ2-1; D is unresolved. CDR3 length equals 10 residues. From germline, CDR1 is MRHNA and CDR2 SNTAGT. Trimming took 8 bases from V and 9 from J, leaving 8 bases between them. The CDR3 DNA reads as TGTGCCAGCGGTAGGGTTGAGCAGTTCTTC. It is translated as CASGRVEQFF.

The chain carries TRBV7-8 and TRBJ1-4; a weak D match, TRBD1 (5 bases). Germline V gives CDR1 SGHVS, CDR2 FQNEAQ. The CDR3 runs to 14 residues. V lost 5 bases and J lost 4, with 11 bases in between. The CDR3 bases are TGTGCCAGCAGCCAGGCAGGGTTTAATGAAAAACTGTTTTTT. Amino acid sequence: CASSQAGFNEKLFF.

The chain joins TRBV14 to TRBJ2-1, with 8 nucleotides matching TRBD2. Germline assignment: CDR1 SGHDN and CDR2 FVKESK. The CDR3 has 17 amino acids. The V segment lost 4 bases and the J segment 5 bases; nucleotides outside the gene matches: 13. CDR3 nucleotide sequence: TGTGCCAGCAGCCGGTCGGGGGGGCTCATCCCAAACAATGAGCAGTTCTTC. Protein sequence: CASSRSGGLIPNNEQFF.

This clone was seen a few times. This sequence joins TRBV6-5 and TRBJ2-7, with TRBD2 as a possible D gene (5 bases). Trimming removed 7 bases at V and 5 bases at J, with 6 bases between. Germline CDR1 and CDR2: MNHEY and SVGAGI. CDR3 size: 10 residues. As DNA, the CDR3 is TGTGCCAGCAAGGGAGACGAGCAGTACTTC. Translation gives CASKGDEQYF.

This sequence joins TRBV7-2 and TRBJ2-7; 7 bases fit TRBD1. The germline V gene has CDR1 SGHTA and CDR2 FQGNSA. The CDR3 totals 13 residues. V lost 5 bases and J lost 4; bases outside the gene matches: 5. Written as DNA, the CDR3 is TGTGCCAGCAGCGCCCGACAGGGATACGAGCAGTACTTC. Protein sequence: CASSARQGYEQYF.

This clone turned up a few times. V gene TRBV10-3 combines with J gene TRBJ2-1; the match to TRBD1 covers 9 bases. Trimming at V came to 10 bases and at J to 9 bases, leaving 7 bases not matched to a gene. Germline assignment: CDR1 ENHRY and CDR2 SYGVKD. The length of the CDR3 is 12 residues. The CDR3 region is CATRTGASEQFF. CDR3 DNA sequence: TGTGCCACTAGGACAGGGGCGAGTGAGCAGTTCTTC.

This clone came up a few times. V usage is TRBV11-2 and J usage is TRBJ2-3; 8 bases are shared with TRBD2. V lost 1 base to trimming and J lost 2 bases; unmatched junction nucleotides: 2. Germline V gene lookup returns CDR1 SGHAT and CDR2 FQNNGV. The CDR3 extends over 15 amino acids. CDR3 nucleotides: TGTGCCAGCAGCTTAGGGACTAGCCCCACAGATACGCAGTATTTT. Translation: CASSLGTSPTDTQYF.

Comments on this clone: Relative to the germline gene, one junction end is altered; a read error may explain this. The CDR3 sequence is CASPPASGANVLTF. The CDR3, as DNA: TGTGCCAGCCCACCCGCCTCTGGGGCCAACGTCCTGACTTTC. The chain uses TRBV18 and TRBJ2-6; no definite D call. CDR1 is KGHSH and CDR2 is LQKENI in the germline V gene. The CDR3 length is 14 residues.

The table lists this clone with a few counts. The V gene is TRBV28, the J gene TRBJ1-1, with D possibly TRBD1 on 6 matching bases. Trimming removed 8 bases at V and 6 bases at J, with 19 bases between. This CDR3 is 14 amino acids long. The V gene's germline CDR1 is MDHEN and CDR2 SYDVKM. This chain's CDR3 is CASCPGTGASEAFF. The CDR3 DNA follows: TGTGCCAGCTGCCCCGGGACGGGGGCTTCTGAAGCTTTCTTT.

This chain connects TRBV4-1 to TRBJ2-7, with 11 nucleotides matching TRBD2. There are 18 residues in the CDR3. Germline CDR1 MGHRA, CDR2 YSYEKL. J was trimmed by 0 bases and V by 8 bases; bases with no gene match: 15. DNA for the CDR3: TGCGCCAGCGGCCGAGTAGGACTAGCGGGTGTACGCTCCTACGAGCAGTACTTC. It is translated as CASGRVGLAGVRSYEQYF.

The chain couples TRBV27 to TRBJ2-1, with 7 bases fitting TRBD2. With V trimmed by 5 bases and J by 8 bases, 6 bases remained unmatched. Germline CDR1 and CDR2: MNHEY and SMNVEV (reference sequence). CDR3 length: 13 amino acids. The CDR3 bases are TGTGCCAGCAGTGGACTAGTTGGGGATGAGCAGTTCTTC. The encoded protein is CASSGLVGDEQFF.

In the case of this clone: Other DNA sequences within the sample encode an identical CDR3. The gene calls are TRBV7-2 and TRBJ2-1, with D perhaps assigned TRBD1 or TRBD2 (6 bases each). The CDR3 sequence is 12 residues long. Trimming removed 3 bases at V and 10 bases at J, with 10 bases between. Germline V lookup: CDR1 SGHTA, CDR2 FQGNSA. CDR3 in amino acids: CASSFRGGEQFF. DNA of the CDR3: TGTGCCAGCAGCTTCAGGGGAGGCGAGCAGTTCTTC.

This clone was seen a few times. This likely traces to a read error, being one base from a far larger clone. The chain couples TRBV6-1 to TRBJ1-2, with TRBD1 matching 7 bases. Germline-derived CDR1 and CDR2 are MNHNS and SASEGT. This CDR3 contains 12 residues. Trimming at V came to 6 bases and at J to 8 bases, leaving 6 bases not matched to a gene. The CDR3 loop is CASSTTGDGYTF. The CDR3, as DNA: TGTGCCAGCAGCACCACAGGGGACGGCTACACCTTC.

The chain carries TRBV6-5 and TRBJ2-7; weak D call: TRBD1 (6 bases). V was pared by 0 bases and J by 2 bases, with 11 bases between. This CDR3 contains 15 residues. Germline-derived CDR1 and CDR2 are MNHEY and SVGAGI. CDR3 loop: CASSYSSTGTYEQYF. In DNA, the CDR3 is TGTGCCAGCAGTTACTCGAGTACAGGGACCTACGAGCAGTACTTC.

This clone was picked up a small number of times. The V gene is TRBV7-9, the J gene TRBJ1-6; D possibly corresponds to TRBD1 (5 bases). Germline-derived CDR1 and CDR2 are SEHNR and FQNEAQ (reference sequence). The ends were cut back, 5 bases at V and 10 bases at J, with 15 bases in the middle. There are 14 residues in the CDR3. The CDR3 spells CASSHEGANSPLHF. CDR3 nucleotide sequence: TGTGCCAGCAGCCACGAAGGGGCGAACTCACCCCTCCACTTT.

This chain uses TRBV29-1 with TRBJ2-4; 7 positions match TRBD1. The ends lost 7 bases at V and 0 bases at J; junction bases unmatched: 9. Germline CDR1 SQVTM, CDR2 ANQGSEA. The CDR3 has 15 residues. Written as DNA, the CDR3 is TGCAGCGCGCAACCGACAGGGATAGCCAAAAACATTCAGTACTTC. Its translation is CSAQPTGIAKNIQYF.

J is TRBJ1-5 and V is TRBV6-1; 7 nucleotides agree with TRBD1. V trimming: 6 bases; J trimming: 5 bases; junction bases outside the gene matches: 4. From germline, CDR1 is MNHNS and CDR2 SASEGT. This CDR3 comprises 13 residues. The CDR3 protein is CASRTGVDQPQHF. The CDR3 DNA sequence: TGTGCCAGCAGAACAGGGGTTGATCAGCCCCAGCATTTT.

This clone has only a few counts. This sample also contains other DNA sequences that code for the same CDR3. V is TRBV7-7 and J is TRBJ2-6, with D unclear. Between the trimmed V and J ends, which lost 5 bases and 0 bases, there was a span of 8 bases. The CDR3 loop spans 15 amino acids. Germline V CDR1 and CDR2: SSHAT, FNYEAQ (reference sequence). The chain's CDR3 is CASSPRDSGANVLTF. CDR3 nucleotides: TGTGCCAGCAGCCCAAGGGACTCTGGGGCCAACGTCCTGACTTTC.

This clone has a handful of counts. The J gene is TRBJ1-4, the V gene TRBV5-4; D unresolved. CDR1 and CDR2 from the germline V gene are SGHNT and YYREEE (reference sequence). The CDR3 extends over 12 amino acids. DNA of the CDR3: TGTGCGACCAGCAGGCCTAATGAAAAACTGTTTTTT. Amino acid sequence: CATSRPNEKLFF.

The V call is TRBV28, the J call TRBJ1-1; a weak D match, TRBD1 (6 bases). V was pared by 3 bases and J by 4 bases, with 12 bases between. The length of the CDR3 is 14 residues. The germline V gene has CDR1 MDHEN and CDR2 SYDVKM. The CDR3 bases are TGTGCCAGCAGTTTCCCGGGGGCGGGCACTGAAGCTTTCTTT. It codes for CASSFPGAGTEAFF.

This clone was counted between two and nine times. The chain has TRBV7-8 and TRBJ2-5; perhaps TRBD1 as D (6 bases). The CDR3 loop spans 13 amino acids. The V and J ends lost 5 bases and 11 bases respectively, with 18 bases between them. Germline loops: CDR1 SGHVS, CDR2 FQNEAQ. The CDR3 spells CASSPRQDGEQYF. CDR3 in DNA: TGTGCCAGCAGCCCCCGACAGGACGGGGAGCAGTACTTC.

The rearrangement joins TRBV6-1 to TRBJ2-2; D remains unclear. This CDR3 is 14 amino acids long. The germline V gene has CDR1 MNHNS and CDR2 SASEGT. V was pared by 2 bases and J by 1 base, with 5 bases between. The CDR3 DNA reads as TGTGCCAGCAGTGAACAGATGAACACCGGGGAGCTGTTTTTT. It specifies CASSEQMNTGELFF.

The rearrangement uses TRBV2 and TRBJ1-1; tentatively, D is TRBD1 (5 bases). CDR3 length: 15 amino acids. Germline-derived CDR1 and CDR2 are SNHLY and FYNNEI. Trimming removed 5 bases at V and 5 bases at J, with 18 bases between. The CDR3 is CASSRDFYPGTEAFF. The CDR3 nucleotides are TGTGCCAGCAGTCGGGACTTCTACCCGGGGACTGAAGCTTTCTTT.

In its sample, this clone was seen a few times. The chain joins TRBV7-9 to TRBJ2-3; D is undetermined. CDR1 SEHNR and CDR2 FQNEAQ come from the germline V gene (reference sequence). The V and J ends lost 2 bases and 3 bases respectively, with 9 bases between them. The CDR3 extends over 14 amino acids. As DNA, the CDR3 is TGTGCCAGCAGCTTAATCTTTGGGACAGATACGCAGTATTTT. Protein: CASSLIFGTDTQYF.